In its sample, the clone carrying this T cell receptor beta chain was seen a few times. The antigen remains unidentified. This may come from a read error, since a much larger clone is one base off. The entry originates in a study of metastatic and nonmetastatic thyroid tumors. Study-wide context: A comparison of repertoires was made across blood and tumor or nodule tissue from malignant and benign thyroid patients. Study findings and constraints: It was reportedly found that TCR beta diversity was significantly higher in malignant thyroid tumors than in benign nodules, a difference seen in both blood and tumor samples.

As processed by the authors: Clinicopathological groups differed in CDR3, with these differences serving to build a distant-metastasis classifier for papillary thyroid cancer. Using MiXCR, TCRdb reanalyzed the PCR reads. TCRdb, not the original authors, processed these V and J calls. This table holds under 40,000 clones, about 15% found once. The CDR3 consists of 15 residues. Trimming left V 0 bases short and J 9 bases short, with 16 bases between. Germline V CDR1 and CDR2: SGDLS, YYNGEE. Among the patients, none had received any treatment before thyroid surgery. The sequenced sample was blood. The rearrangement uses TRBV9 and TRBJ2-1; the D gene is possibly TRBD2 (6 bases). This sequence originates from a male donor with papillary thyroid cancer or a benign thyroid nodule (not recorded which). Some clones in this sample may be carry-over from other donors' samples. This CDR3 reads CASSVGDGGLCEQFF. As DNA, the CDR3 is TGTGCCAGCAGCGTAGGCGACGGGGGTCTGTGTGAGCAGTTCTTC.